This T cell receptor beta chain was captured in a study of siplizumab effects on memory and regulatory T cells. The germline V gene encodes CDR1 SGHRS and CDR2 YFSETQ. V lost 4 bases, J lost 1 base, and 1 base stayed unmatched. The CDR3 is 14 amino acids. Sequencing was performed with immunoSEQ multiplex PCR; in TCRdb, only in-frame clones are kept and a portion is missing. The data contain about 97,000 clones, about 94% of them singletons. Study-wide findings and caveats: Naive T cells seemed more diverse than memory cells and seemed major alloresponse contributors. Relative to controls at roughly 26%, mappable alloreactive CD4+ clones exhibited a mean Treg-derived proportion of less than 70% with siplizumab.

On this clone itself: The antigen is undetermined.

The chain carries TRBV5-1 and TRBJ2-3; 9 bases agree with TRBD1. The specimen sequenced was CD4+ T cells sorted from blood. This sequence was found in a human donor in good health. In DNA form, the CDR3 reads TGCGCCAGCAGCCGGGACAGGGGCACAGATACGCAGTATTTT. It translates to CASSRDRGTDTQYF.